The clone carrying this TCR beta chain was detected many times. The CDR3 extends over 13 amino acids. Germline CDR1 is SGHTA and CDR2 is FQGNSA. Trimming shortened V by 4 bases and J by 5 bases, and 11 bases separated the two germline ends. Purity exceeding 95% was reached by all sorted populations. The data belong to a study of beta chain features in type 1 diabetes. The isolated RNA, all of it, was reverse transcribed, so expressed TCRB transcripts were what got sequenced. Produced via immunoSEQ multiplex PCR; TCRdb's table is partial and in-frame only. Among hundreds of thousands of clones, roughly 13% were seen once, and the ten largest hold less than 0.04%.

The receptor was isolated from a man younger than 40 in good health. This rearrangement joins TRBV7-2 to TRBJ2-5; D is undetermined. The sequencing sample was made of naive CD4+ T cells from blood. This CDR3 is CASSSTFGETQYF. The CDR3 DNA reads TGTGCCAGCAGCTCCACCTTCGGGGAGACCCAGTACTTC.